The 21 T cell receptor beta chains below were found in one sample sequenced in a study of T cells after yellow fever vaccination. Using its own MiXCR run on the 5' RACE reads, TCRdb lists one record per CDR3 protein. The table has a few hundred thousand distinct CDR3 sequences, roughly 4.3% seen once. The sample was PBMCs, taken 5 days after the yellow fever booster vaccination. These receptors were obtained from a man aged 18 to 30 who received the YFV17D yellow fever vaccine.

Ten or more counts support this clonotype. The rearrangement joins TRBV25-1 to TRBJ2-6; D possibly uses TRBD1 or TRBD2 (5 bases each). Germline CDR1 MGHDK, CDR2 SYGVNS. The V end was cut by 4 bases, the J end by 13 bases, with 14 bases between. This CDR3 spans 13 amino acids. The CDR3 nucleotides read TGTGCCAGCAGTGCCAGGACGGGGCCGGTCCTGACTTTC. Translating it yields CASSARTGPVLTF.

This clonotype was recorded many times. The genes are TRBV7-2 and TRBJ2-5, with TRBD2 as a possible D gene (5 bases). In germline, CDR1 is SGHTA, CDR2 FQGNSA. CDR3 length equals 13 residues. Trimming pared 3 bases from V and 2 bases from J, leaving 7 bases between. As DNA, the CDR3 is TGTGCCAGCAGCTTCGACTATCAAGAGACCCAGTACTTC. Translating gives CASSFDYQETQYF. Full variable domain (remainder filled in from reference TRBV7-2 and TRBJ2-5): GAGVSQSPSNKVTEKGKDVELRCDPISGHTALYWYRQSLGQGLEFLIYFQGNSAPDKSGLPSDRFSAERTGGSVSTLTIQRTQQEDSAVYLCASSFDYQETQYFGPGTRLLVL.

In its sample, this clonotype was seen many times. The chain uses TRBV9 and TRBJ1-1; D possibly corresponds to TRBD1 (5 bases). V was pared by 0 bases and J by 3 bases, with 9 bases between. The CDR3 is 14 amino acids. Germline CDR1 is SGDLS and CDR2 is YYNGEE. The CDR3: CASSVGGGHTEAFF. Written as DNA, the CDR3 is TGTGCCAGCAGCGTAGGGGGGGGACACACTGAAGCTTTCTTT.

This clonotype was observed a few times. V usage is TRBV10-3 and J usage is TRBJ2-1; D gene uncertain. Between the trimmed V and J ends, which lost 5 bases and 0 bases, there was a span of 2 bases. The CDR3 length is 12 residues. The germline CDR1 and CDR2 sequences are ENHRY and SYGVKD. The CDR3 region has the DNA TGTGCCATCAGTAGCTCCTACAATGAGCAGTTCTTC. It specifies CAISSSYNEQFF.

This clonotype appeared a few times. The chain carries TRBV10-3 and TRBJ2-1, with 12 bases fitting TRBD2. Looked up from germline, CDR1 is ENHRY and CDR2 is SYGVKD. J gave up 7 bases and V 7 bases, and 2 bases lay outside the gene matches. The CDR3 sequence is 13 residues long. Here the CDR3 DNA reads TGTGCCATCACAACTAGCGGGGGGAATGAGCAGTTCTTC. Translated: CAITTSGGNEQFF.

The J gene is TRBJ2-4, the V gene TRBV6-2 or TRBV6-3, with 10 bases aligning to TRBD2. This CDR3 has 18 amino acids. J was trimmed by 0 bases and V by 0 bases; bases with no gene match: 5. From germline, CDR1 is MNHEY and CDR2 SVGEGT. As DNA, the CDR3 is TGTGCCAGCAGTTACTCCGCTAGCGGGGGACTAGCCAAAAACATTCAGTACTTC. Translating gives CASSYSASGGLAKNIQYF.

This clonotype was observed a handful of times. Here the CDR3 reads CSASWQTGEQYF. Written as DNA, the CDR3 is TGCAGTGCTAGCTGGCAAACCGGCGAGCAGTACTTC. The chain links TRBV20-1 to TRBJ2-7, with D hard to call. V dropped 3 bases and J dropped 6 bases, with 12 bases sitting between them. Germline V gene lookup returns CDR1 DFQATT and CDR2 SNEGSKA (reference sequence). There are 12 residues in the CDR3.

Many counts were recorded for this clonotype. V gene TRBV12-3 or TRBV12-4 combines with J gene TRBJ2-7; D is unclear. With 7 bases removed from V and 4 bases from J, the gap between germline ends came to 14 bases. CDR3 length: 13 residues. The CDR3: CASTPGGSYEQYF. The CDR3 DNA reads TGTGCCAGCACCCCGGGTGGATCGTACGAGCAGTACTTC.

The chain recombines TRBV7-3 with TRBJ1-1, with unresolved D. V was clipped by 4 bases and J by 5 bases, with 11 bases between them. The CDR3 runs 13 residues. Germline loops: CDR1 SGHTA, CDR2 FQGTGA. The chain's CDR3 is CASSSPGSTEAFF. The CDR3 DNA reads TGTGCCAGCAGCTCCCCCGGATCAACTGAAGCTTTCTTT.

This clonotype was counted only a few times. The chain couples TRBV5-1 to TRBJ1-1; D is uncertain. CDR1 is SGHRS and CDR2 is YFSETQ in the germline V gene. Trimming took off 0 bases at V and 6 bases at J, with 9 bases between the two ends. The CDR3 length is 13 residues. The CDR3 DNA reads as TGCGCCAGCAGCTTGGGGGGTTATGCTGAAGCTTTCTTT. Translated, it gives CASSLGGYAEAFF.

This clonotype has ten or more counts. The chain has TRBV11-2 and TRBJ2-5; D could derive from TRBD1 or TRBD2 (5 bases each). CDR3 size: 17 residues. Germline V CDR1 and CDR2: SGHAT, FQNNGV. V lost 5 bases and J lost 5, with 24 bases in between. The CDR3 nucleotides read TGTGCCAGCAGCACAAGATTGGGTGTCGGGGCCGGGGAGACCCAGTACTTC. It translates to CASSTRLGVGAGETQYF.

This clonotype was seen a handful of times. V usage is TRBV29-1 and J usage is TRBJ2-6; D is ambiguous. Germline CDR1 is SQVTM and CDR2 is ANQGSEA. The CDR3 length is 15 residues. Trimming stripped 5 bases from V and 1 base from J, with 12 bases between. In nucleotides, the CDR3 is TGCAGCGTTCGGGTGGTTCAGTCTGGGGCCAACGTCCTGACTTTC. This encodes CSVRVVQSGANVLTF.

The chain links TRBV4-1 to TRBJ1-2; 7 positions match TRBD1. With V trimmed by 4 bases and J by 0 bases, 5 bases remained unmatched. This CDR3 contains 15 residues. The germline gives CDR1 MGHRA, CDR2 YSYEKL. CDR3 DNA sequence: TGCGCCAGCAGCCTCCAGGGGACAGCTAACTATGGCTACACCTTC. Translation gives CASSLQGTANYGYTF.

This clonotype has only a few counts. This sequence joins TRBV29-1 and TRBJ2-3; unclear D gene. The V gene lost 1 base and the J gene lost 0 bases, with 11 bases spanning the gap. The germline CDR1 and CDR2 sequences are SQVTM and ANQGSEA. The CDR3 is 15 residues long. The CDR3 spells CSVEGTKTSTDTQYF. CDR3 nucleotides: TGCAGCGTTGAAGGCACCAAAACTAGCACAGATACGCAGTATTTT.

This clonotype has only a few counts. This chain connects TRBV3-1 to TRBJ2-5, with 16 bases lining up with TRBD2. The ends lost 1 base at V and 4 bases at J; junction bases unmatched: 6. This CDR3 has 18 residues. Germline CDR1 is LGHDT and CDR2 is YNNKEL (reference sequence). The CDR3 loop reads CASSQAGTSGRVGETQYF. CDR3 nucleotide sequence: TGTGCCAGCAGCCAAGCCGGGACTAGCGGGAGGGTCGGAGAGACCCAGTACTTC.

This clonotype appeared a few times. The V and J genes are TRBV30 and TRBJ1-5, with D hard to call. Germline V lookup: CDR1 GTSNPN, CDR2 SVGIG (reference sequence). The CDR3 totals 14 residues. Trimming removed 0 bases at V and 5 bases at J, with 11 bases between. This CDR3 reads CAWSVGNLDQPQHF. In nucleotides, the CDR3 is TGTGCCTGGAGTGTCGGGAATTTGGATCAGCCCCAGCATTTT.

This clonotype occurred many times. The rearrangement links TRBV4-3 to TRBJ2-7, with a possible D match to TRBD2 (5 bases). The CDR3 is 14 residues long. CDR1 is LGHNA and CDR2 is YSLEER in the germline V gene. Trimming cost V 2 bases and J 0 bases, with 8 bases left between them. The chain's CDR3 is CASSQTTNSYEQYF. DNA for the CDR3: TGCGCCAGCAGCCAAACGACTAACTCCTACGAGCAGTACTTC.

This clonotype was seen repeatedly, ten times or more. The chain combines TRBV18 with TRBJ1-2; D is possibly TRBD1 (6 bases). CDR3 length: 13 amino acids. The V gene's germline CDR1 is KGHSH and CDR2 LQKENI. The ends were cut back, 0 bases at V and 8 bases at J, with 10 bases in the middle. The CDR3: CASSPPRGAGYTF. Written as DNA, the CDR3 is TGTGCCAGCTCACCACCGAGGGGGGCCGGCTACACCTTC.

This clonotype has a count of ten or more. The chain carries TRBV3-1 and TRBJ1-2; 7 bases fit TRBD1. V lost 3 bases, J lost 4 bases, and 2 bases stayed unmatched. The CDR3 is 13 amino acids. Germline V gene lookup returns CDR1 LGHDT and CDR2 YNNKEL (reference sequence). The CDR3 DNA is TGTGCCAGCAGCCAGGGACAGAGCTATGGCTACACCTTC. Translated: CASSQGQSYGYTF.

This chain's CDR3 is CAISEVQGDTEAFF. The CDR3 DNA is TGTGCCATCAGTGAAGTACAGGGCGACACTGAAGCTTTCTTT. The genes are TRBV10-3 and TRBJ1-1, with D perhaps matching TRBD1 (6 bases). The CDR3 is 14 residues long. The germline V gene has CDR1 ENHRY and CDR2 SYGVKD. The V and J ends lost 3 bases and 3 bases respectively, with 11 bases between them.

This clonotype occurred many times. V gene TRBV12-3 or TRBV12-4 combines with J gene TRBJ2-7; tentatively, D is TRBD2 (5 bases). CDR3 length equals 13 residues. Trimming took 4 bases from V and 3 from J, leaving 10 bases between them. For the CDR3, the DNA is TGTGCCAGCAGTTACGGGGTCGGCTACGAGCAGTACTTC. Amino acid sequence: CASSYGVGYEQYF.